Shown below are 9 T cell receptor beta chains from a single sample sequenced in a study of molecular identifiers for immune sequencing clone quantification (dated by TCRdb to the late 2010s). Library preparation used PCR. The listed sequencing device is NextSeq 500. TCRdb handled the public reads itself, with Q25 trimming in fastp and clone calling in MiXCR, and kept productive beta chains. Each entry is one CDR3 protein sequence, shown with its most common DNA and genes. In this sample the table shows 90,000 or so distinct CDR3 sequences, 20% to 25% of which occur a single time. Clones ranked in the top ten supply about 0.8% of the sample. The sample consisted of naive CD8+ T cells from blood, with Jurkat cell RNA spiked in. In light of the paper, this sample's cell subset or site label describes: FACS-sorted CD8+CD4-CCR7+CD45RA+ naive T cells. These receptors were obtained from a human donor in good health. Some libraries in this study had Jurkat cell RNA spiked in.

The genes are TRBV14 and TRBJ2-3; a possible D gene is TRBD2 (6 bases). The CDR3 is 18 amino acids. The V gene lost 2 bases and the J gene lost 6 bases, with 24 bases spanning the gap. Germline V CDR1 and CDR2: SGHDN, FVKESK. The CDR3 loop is CASSQTTYYSGTLDTQYF. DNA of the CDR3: TGTGCCAGCAGCCAAACCACTTATTACTCCGGGACTTTGGATACGCAGTATTTT.

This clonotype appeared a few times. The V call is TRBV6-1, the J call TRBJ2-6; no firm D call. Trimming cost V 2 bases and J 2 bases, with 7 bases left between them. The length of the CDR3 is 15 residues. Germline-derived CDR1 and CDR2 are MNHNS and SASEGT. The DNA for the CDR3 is TGTGCCAGCAGTGAATCTCAGGCTGGGGCCAACGTCCTGACTTTC. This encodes CASSESQAGANVLTF.

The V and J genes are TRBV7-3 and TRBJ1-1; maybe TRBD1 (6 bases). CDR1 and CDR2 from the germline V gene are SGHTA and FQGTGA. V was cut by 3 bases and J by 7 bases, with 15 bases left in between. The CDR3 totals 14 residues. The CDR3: CASSFNGGGGEAFF. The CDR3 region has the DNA TGTGCCAGCAGCTTTAACGGGGGCGGTGGTGAAGCTTTCTTT.

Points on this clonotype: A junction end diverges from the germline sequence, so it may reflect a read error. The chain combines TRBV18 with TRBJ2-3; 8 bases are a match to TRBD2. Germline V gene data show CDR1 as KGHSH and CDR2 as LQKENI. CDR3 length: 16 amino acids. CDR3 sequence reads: CASSPSGSFSTATQYF. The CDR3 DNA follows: TGTGCCAGCTCACCAAGCGGGAGCTTTTCAACAGCTACGCAGTATTTT.

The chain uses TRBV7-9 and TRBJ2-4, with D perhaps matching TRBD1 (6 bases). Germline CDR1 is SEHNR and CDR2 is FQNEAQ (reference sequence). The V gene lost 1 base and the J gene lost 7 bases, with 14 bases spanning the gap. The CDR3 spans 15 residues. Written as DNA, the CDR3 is TGTGCCAGCAGCTTAGGCCCCGGGACATCTAACATTCAGTACTTC. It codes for CASSLGPGTSNIQYF.

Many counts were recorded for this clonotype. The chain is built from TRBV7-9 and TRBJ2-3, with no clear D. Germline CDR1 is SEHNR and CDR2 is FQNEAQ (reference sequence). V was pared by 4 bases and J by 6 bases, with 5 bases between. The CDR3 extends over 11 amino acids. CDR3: CASSSPDTQYF. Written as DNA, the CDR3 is TGTGCCAGCAGCTCTCCTGATACGCAGTATTTT.

CDR3 in DNA: TGTGCCAGCAGCCAAGAAGTACTCATGAACACTGAAGCTTTCTTT. Translation gives CASSQEVLMNTEAFF. This chain connects TRBV4-2 to TRBJ1-1, with unresolved D. CDR3 size: 15 residues. Between the trimmed V and J ends, which lost 0 bases and 0 bases, there was a span of 8 bases. The germline CDR1 and CDR2 sequences are LGHNA and YNFKEQ.

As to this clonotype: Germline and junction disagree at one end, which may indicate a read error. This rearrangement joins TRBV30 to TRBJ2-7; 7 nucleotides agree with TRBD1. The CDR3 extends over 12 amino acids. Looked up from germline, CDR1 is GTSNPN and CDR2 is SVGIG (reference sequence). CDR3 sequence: CAWGRQGYGQYF. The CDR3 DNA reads TGTGCCTGGGGGAGACAGGGCTACGGGCAGTACTTC.

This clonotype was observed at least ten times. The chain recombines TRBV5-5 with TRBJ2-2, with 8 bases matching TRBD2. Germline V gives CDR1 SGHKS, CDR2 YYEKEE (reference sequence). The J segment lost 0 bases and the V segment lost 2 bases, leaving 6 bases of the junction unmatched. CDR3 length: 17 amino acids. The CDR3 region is CASSLNGRAANTGELFF. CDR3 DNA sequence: TGTGCCAGCAGCTTAAACGGGAGGGCCGCGAACACCGGGGAGCTGTTTTTT.